This is a list of T cell receptor beta chains from one sample in a study of blood T cells in healthy people across ages. TCRdb recomputed calls from the 5' RACE reads with MiXCR, one row per CDR3 protein. Seen here are 600,000 or so distinct CDR3 sequences, 20% to 25% observed once, and the top ten hold roughly 3.6%. The specimen sequenced was blood. All receptors come from a man aged 65 to 85 in good health. Both conserved end residues are part of each CDR3. D genes are given only for firm matches. Rows give clone size only sometimes, using once, few, many, or a class for an expanded clone.

>-|TRBJ2-3|TRBV4-2|-
TGTGCCAGCAGCCAAGATGGCGGTCCTTCGAATACGCAGTATTTT
CASSQDGGPSNTQYF
>-|TRBJ1-5|TRBV20-1|many
TGCAGTGCCTCGGGACTGAGCAATCAGCCCCAGCATTTT
CSASGLSNQPQHF
>TRBD2|TRBJ2-4|TRBV20-1|many
TGCAGTGCCGGATCCGGGACTACCGGCATTCAGTACTTC
CSAGSGTTGIQYF
>-|TRBJ2-1|TRBV6-2/TRBV6-3|-
TGTGCCAGCAGTTACCTTACAGAGGTTGTGGGTTACACCTACAATGAGCAGTTCTTC
CASSYLTEVVGYTYNEQFF
>TRBD2|TRBJ2-7|TRBV18|-
TGTGCCAGCTCACCAGCTAGCGGGAGGGCCAGCTCCTACGAGCAGTACTTC
CASSPASGRASSYEQYF
>TRBD2|TRBJ2-5|TRBV10-3|-
TGTGCCATCAGTGACGATAGCGGGAGAGGGGAGACCCAGTACTTC
CAISDDSGRGETQYF
>-|TRBJ2-2|TRBV7-6|few
TGTGCCAGCAGTCCGGTGGGATTTCACACCGGGGAGCTGTTTTTT
CASSPVGFHTGELFF
>TRBD2|TRBJ2-5|TRBV24-1|-
TGTGCCACCAGTGATCCTAGCGGGAGCGCGGAGACCCAGTACTTC
CATSDPSGSAETQYF
>-|TRBJ2-7|TRBV9|-
TGTGCCAGCGGGGGAACCTCCTACGAGCAGTACTTC
CASGGTSYEQYF
>-|TRBJ1-1|TRBV12-3/TRBV12-4|-
TGTGCCAGCAGTTTATCAGTGGGACCGACGCAAGCTTTCTTT
CASSLSVGPTQAFF
>-|TRBJ2-7|TRBV20-1|-
TGCAGTGCAGCCAGGAGGGCCAACGAGCAGTACTTC
CSAARRANEQYF
>-|TRBJ1-3|TRBV9|few
TGTGCCAGCAGCGTAGAGGGCAGTCCCTACTCTGGAAACACCATATATTTT
CASSVEGSPYSGNTIYF
>-|TRBJ2-2|TRBV7-9|few
TGTGCCAGCAGCCTCCATGGGAACAGGGACACCGGGGAGCTGTTTTTT
CASSLHGNRDTGELFF
>TRBD1|TRBJ2-7|TRBV5-5|many
TGTGCCAGCAGCTGGGGACAGGGGAATCACGAGCAGTACTTC
CASSWGQGNHEQYF
>-|TRBJ1-5|TRBV20-1|few
TGCAGTGCTGATACGGACAGACCTAGCAATCAGCCCCAGCATTTT
CSADTDRPSNQPQHF
>-|TRBJ1-5|TRBV3-1|few
TGTGCCAGCAGTAAGGACAATAGCAATCAGCCCCAGCATTTT
CASSKDNSNQPQHF
>-|TRBJ2-7|TRBV25-1|-
TGTGCCAGCAGTACCTTGCCAGGGGCAGGTAGCTCCTACGAGCAGTACTTC
CASSTLPGAGSSYEQYF
>-|TRBJ2-1|TRBV10-3|-
TGTGCCATCAGTGAGCCGGGACTGAATCCTGAGCAGTTCTTC
CAISEPGLNPEQFF
>-|TRBJ2-3|TRBV29-1|few
TGCAGCGTTGAACAGGCCGGGGATACGCAGTATTTT
CSVEQAGDTQYF
>TRBD1|TRBJ1-5|TRBV28|few
TGTGCCTGCAGTTTATTAACAGGGGGTAGCAATCAGCCCCAGCATTTT
CACSLLTGGSNQPQHF
>-|TRBJ2-4|TRBV6-1|-
TGTGCCAGCAGCGCCTCTGGGATAAAAACAACCAAAAACATTCAGTACTTC
CASSASGIKTTKNIQYF
>TRBD2|TRBJ2-5|TRBV5-1|-
TGCGCCAGCAGCCTAGCGGGAGAGAAGACCCAGTACTTC
CASSLAGEKTQYF
>-|TRBJ2-2|TRBV5-1|few
TGCGCCAGCAGCTTGTCGACAGTTGACACCGGGGAGCTGTTTTTT
CASSLSTVDTGELFF
>TRBD1|TRBJ2-4|TRBV29-1|-
TGCAGCGCAGGGGGAGGGACAGGGCTTGATTTTCAGTACTTC
CSAGGGTGLDFQYF
>TRBD1|TRBJ1-2|TRBV18|few
TGTGCCAGCTCGACAGGGTCTGACTATGGCTACACCTTC
CASSTGSDYGYTF
>-|TRBJ1-1|TRBV29-1|few
TGCAGCGTTGAAGTTTCGGCAAGAGGTGAAGCTTTCTTT
CSVEVSARGEAFF
>-|TRBJ1-4|TRBV20-1|few
TGCAGTGCTCAGGCACCTACTAATGAAAAACTGTTTTTT
CSAQAPTNEKLFF
>TRBD2|TRBJ2-7|TRBV5-1|few
TGCGCCAGCAGCCACGGGACTAGCGGGAGACCCGAGCAGTACTTC
CASSHGTSGRPEQYF
>TRBD1|TRBJ1-5|TRBV5-1|-
TGCGCCAGCAGCATGACAGGGGATGGCAATCAGCCCCAGCATTTT
CASSMTGDGNQPQHF
>-|TRBJ2-3|TRBV27|few
TGTGCCAGCAGTTACGACGTTGCTGGCACAGATACGCAGTATTTT
CASSYDVAGTDTQYF
>-|TRBJ2-5|TRBV4-3|many
TGCGCCAGCAGCCAAGATCTCGGGGCCCAGTACTTC
CASSQDLGAQYF
>-|TRBJ1-2|TRBV28|few
TGTGCCAGCAGTTTATTGGAACAGACCCGGGGCTACACCTTC
CASSLLEQTRGYTF